This TCR beta chain originates from a study of blood T cell repertoires in COVID-19. Turning to the study itself: Sites in the United States, Italy and Spain provided acute and convalescent COVID-19 samples. PBMCs, B-cell-depleted T cells, or T cells were the source of the cDNA or gDNA that made up the material.

Authors' data handling: Quantification of nucleated cells was approximated via reference gene primer amplification. Here immunoSEQ multiplex PCR was the method, and the copy in TCRdb shows in-frame clones only, minus some. V and J calls and clone size are given by that table; D and trimming were obtained from the DNA. Among hundreds of thousands of clones, around nine tenths were seen once, and the ten largest hold less than 3.5%. CDR1 is SGHRS and CDR2 is YFSETQ in the germline V gene. V lost 4 bases, J lost 8 bases, and 5 bases stayed unmatched. This CDR3 spans 12 amino acids. Specimen: peripheral blood. The rearrangement joins TRBV5-1 to TRBJ1-2; TRBD1 aligns across 7 bases. This TCR was sampled from a young woman who had recovered from COVID-19. The CDR3: CASSRDRVGYTF. As DNA, the CDR3 is TGCGCCAGCAGCCGTGACAGGGTCGGCTACACCTTC.